This T cell receptor beta chain was profiled in a study of blood T cell repertoires in COVID-19. Study at large: The origin of the acute and convalescent COVID-19 samples was the United States, Italy and Spain. Nucleic acid was either cDNA or gDNA, and it came from T cells, B-cell-depleted T cells, or PBMCs.

Germline V CDR1 and CDR2: MDHEN, SYDVKM. Trimming cost V 3 bases and J 3 bases; bases outside gene matches: 4. This CDR3 has 14 residues. Authors' analysis steps: Estimation of nucleated cell counts relied on the amplification of reference gene primers. TCRdb keeps only in-frame clones here, not all; method: immunoSEQ multiplex PCR. The V and J calls and the clone size are those of that table, but D and trimming were determined from the DNA. The sample lists more than 70,000 clones, just over 90% occurring once. The genes are TRBV28 and TRBJ1-2; 7 bases align to TRBD1. The source material was peripheral blood. The TCR originated in a woman under 30 with acute or convalescent COVID-19. The CDR3 DNA follows: TGTGCCAGCAGTTTGCCCAGGGGGGACTATGGCTACACCTTC. As protein: CASSLPRGDYGYTF.